This TCR beta chain appears in the sequencing data of a study of T-cell memory formation after mild COVID-19. Whole-study results and caveats: CD4+ contracting clones lay mainly in CM and EM, CD8+ ones in EMRA. CD4+ bias marked clones expanding day 15 to 37, unlike balanced contracting clones.

Trimming left V 7 bases short and J 2 bases short, with 12 bases between. From germline, CDR1 is LNHDA and CDR2 SQIVND (reference sequence). This CDR3 contains 14 residues. 5'RACE with constant-segment primers built TCRalpha and TCRbeta cDNA libraries with UMIs. TCRdb called the 5' RACE reads again in MiXCR, with one record for every CDR3 protein. Of some 320,000 distinct CDR3 sequences listed, more than 15% are singletons. Worth noting for this clonotype: The antigen remains undetermined.

This chain joins TRBV19 and TRBJ1-3, with no clear D. Material: PBMCs or a T cell subset sorted from them (not recorded which). This clonotype was obtained from a man aged 18 to 30 who had mild COVID-19 (a few samples of this study predate the infection). Cell type and time point are not known. The CDR3: CASKGGSPGNTIYF. In nucleotides, the CDR3 is TGTGCCAGTAAAGGAGGCAGCCCTGGAAACACCATATATTTT. Full variable domain (missing parts from reference TRBV19 and TRBJ1-3): DGGITQSPKYLFRKEGQNVTLSCEQNLNHDAMYWYRQDPGQGLRLIYYSQIVNDFQKGDIAEGYSVSREKKESFPLTVTSAQKNPTAFYLCASKGGSPGNTIYFGEGSWLTVV.